Here is one T cell receptor beta chain with its context. Its antigen is not known. The data were taken from a study of cytomegalovirus exposure and HLA in healthy donors. Notes on the study in general: Roughly uniform sequencing depth across donors was assumed, possibly incorrectly.

The PCR was carried out with 60 Vbeta primers and 13 Jbeta primers. Libraries were prepared by immunoSEQ multiplex PCR; TCRdb keeps only in-frame clonotypes and omits some of them. This table has about 130,000 clones, 80% appearing once. This CDR3 has 15 residues. CDR1 and CDR2 (germline): LNHDA, SQIVND (reference sequence). V shed 1 base and J 4 bases; nucleotides not matched to a gene: 4. This rearrangement joins TRBV19 to TRBJ2-5; 9 bases are a match to TRBD1. The clonotype was recovered from a man aged 30 to 39 in good health and CMV-seronegative. The material sequenced was PBMCs. CDR3 bases: TGTGCCAGTAGTATAGCCGGACAGGGGCGAGAGACCCAGTACTTC. Its translation: CASSIAGQGRETQYF.